These 15 T cell receptor beta chains came from one sample sequenced in a study of T cells in Graves' hyperthyroidism and ophthalmopathy. RNA transcripts yielded amplified TCR beta CDR3 regions. Using the HTBI primer set, a first-round RT-PCR was run on the TCR CDR3. TCRdb reprocessed the multiplex PCR reads via MiXCR and lists one record per CDR3 protein. The sample shows 300,000 or so distinct CDR3 sequences, approximately 15% of them seen only once. The source material was blood. These receptors came from a woman in her sixties with Graves' ophthalmopathy.

V and J are TRBV28 and TRBJ1-3; weak D call: TRBD1 (5 bases). Germline values: CDR1 MDHEN, CDR2 SYDVKM. V shed 1 base and J shed 2 bases, with 12 bases lying between them. The length of the CDR3 is 16 residues. CDR3 region: CASSLLRGNPGNTIYF. The CDR3 nucleotides read TGTGCCAGCAGTTTATTAAGGGGAAACCCTGGAAACACCATATATTTT.

This clonotype was detected ten times or more. The chain uses TRBV7-9 and TRBJ2-1; 9 bases agree with TRBD2. The CDR3 has 17 residues. The ends lost 6 bases at V and 7 bases at J; junction bases unmatched: 16. Germline V gene lookup returns CDR1 SEHNR and CDR2 FQNEAQ (reference sequence). CDR3 in amino acids: CASRGSGGRAPQNEQFF. The CDR3 region has the DNA TGTGCCAGCAGGGGGTCGGGCGGGAGGGCTCCTCAGAATGAGCAGTTCTTC.

This clonotype was recorded many times. The chain combines TRBV6-1 with TRBJ1-1, with TRBD1 as a possible D gene (6 bases). The V and J ends lost 3 bases and 5 bases respectively, with 13 bases between them. The length of the CDR3 is 14 residues. The germline gives CDR1 MNHNS, CDR2 SASEGT. For the CDR3, the DNA is TGTGCCAGCAGTGAGCAGGGGTCCGGGACTGAAGCTTTCTTT. Protein product: CASSEQGSGTEAFF.

This clonotype was counted many times. The chain is built from TRBV11-2 and TRBJ1-2; no definite D call. The V and J ends lost 1 base and 9 bases respectively, with 9 bases between them. This CDR3 has 12 amino acids. Germline CDR1 SGHAT, CDR2 FQNNGV. CDR3 in amino acids: CASSLAPRSYTF. In DNA, the CDR3 is TGTGCCAGCAGCTTAGCCCCCCGGAGCTACACCTTC.

With respect to this clonotype: This may stem from a read error, because a much larger clone lies one nucleotide away. This sequence joins TRBV27 and TRBJ2-1, with TRBD2 matching 9 bases. Germline loops: CDR1 MNHEY, CDR2 SMNVEV (reference sequence). This CDR3 region has 15 residues. Unmatched junction bases numbered 13, after V lost 7 bases and J lost 9 bases. CDR3 coding DNA: TGTGCCAGCATCCGAGCGGGAGGATTGGGGAGTGAGCAGTTCTTC. This gives the protein CASIRAGGLGSEQFF.

This clonotype was seen more than once but under ten times. The J gene is TRBJ2-1, the V gene TRBV20-1, with TRBD2 identical over 9 bases. V shed 1 base and J 3 bases; nucleotides not matched to a gene: 1. The CDR3 is 14 amino acids. Germline CDR1 reads DFQATT; CDR2 reads SNEGSKA (reference sequence). The CDR3 DNA reads as TGCAGTGCTAGAGCTAGCGGGAACTACAATGAGCAGTTCTTC. Its translation is CSARASGNYNEQFF.

This clonotype was counted many times. The chain is built from TRBV24-1 and TRBJ1-2; D might be TRBD1 (5 bases). This CDR3 region has 14 residues. Germline V CDR1 and CDR2: KGHDR, SFDVKD. V was trimmed by 9 bases and J by 7 bases, leaving 20 bases between them. CDR3 nucleotides: TGTGCCACCGCCGCAGGGTCTTCTATGGTTGGCTACACCTTC. Its translation: CATAAGSSMVGYTF.

This clonotype was counted ten times or more. The V call is TRBV29-1, the J call TRBJ2-2; 13 bases map to TRBD2. The CDR3 has 16 residues. Germline loops: CDR1 SQVTM, CDR2 ANQGSEA. With V trimmed by 6 bases and J by 4 bases, 8 bases remained unmatched. DNA for the CDR3: TGCAGCGTACCCGGACTAGCGGGAGTGGGCACCGGGGAGCTGTTTTTT. This translates into CSVPGLAGVGTGELFF.

As for this clonotype: One end of the junction does not line up with germline, which may come from a read error. The chain links TRBV6-2 or TRBV6-3 to TRBJ1-5; 7 bases line up with TRBD1. Germline CDR1 and CDR2: MNHEY and SVGEGT. The CDR3 runs 14 residues. CDR3 DNA: TGTGCCAGCAGTTCGGGACAGAGCATTCAGCCCCAGCATTTT. Its protein is CASSSGQSIQPQHF.

Many counts were recorded for this clonotype. The gene calls are TRBV3-1 and TRBJ2-1; TRBD2 aligns across 12 bases. The V gene end was trimmed by 7 bases and the J gene end by 3 bases; junction bases not matched to a gene: 4. CDR3 length: 15 residues. CDR1 and CDR2 (germline): LGHDT, YNNKEL (reference sequence). CDR3 in DNA: TGTGCCAGCACCCTAGCGGGGGGGCTCTACAATGAGCAGTTCTTC. As protein: CASTLAGGLYNEQFF.

This clonotype was recorded at least ten times. The chain joins TRBV7-2 to TRBJ1-5; D is ambiguous. Germline assignment: CDR1 SGHTA and CDR2 FQGNSA. This CDR3 contains 15 residues. V was clipped by 5 bases and J by 0 bases, with 11 bases between them. CDR3 amino acids: CASSLTPNSNQPQHF. CDR3 nucleotide sequence: TGTGCCAGCAGCCTTACCCCAAATAGCAATCAGCCCCAGCATTTT. Drawing the rest from reference TRBV7-2 and TRBJ1-5, the complete variable domain is GAGVSQSPSNKVTEKGKDVELRCDPISGHTALYWYRQSLGQGLEFLIYFQGNSAPDKSGLPSDRFSAERTGGSVSTLTIQRTQQEDSAVYLCASSLTPNSNQPQHFGDGTRLSIL.

This clonotype appeared many times. The genes are TRBV7-2 and TRBJ2-1; unclear D gene. From germline, CDR1 is SGHTA and CDR2 FQGNSA. V was cut by 1 base and J by 5 bases, with 6 bases left in between. This CDR3 region has 13 residues. The CDR3 is CASSLVPDNEQFF. For the CDR3, the DNA is TGTGCCAGCAGCTTAGTACCCGACAATGAGCAGTTCTTC.

This CDR3 is CASSYGQGAENIQYF. CDR3 bases: TGTGCCAGCAGTTACGGGCAGGGGGCCGAAAACATTCAGTACTTC. This chain uses TRBV6-5 with TRBJ2-4; 8 bases match TRBD1. This CDR3 comprises 15 residues. Germline V CDR1 and CDR2: MNHEY, SVGAGI. V dropped 2 bases and J dropped 5; count of bases not matched to a gene: 5.

This clonotype was counted ten times or more. The chain carries TRBV28 and TRBJ2-2, with 8 bases matching TRBD1. The CDR3 is 19 residues long. V was clipped by 5 bases and J by 5 bases; unmatched bases: 19. Looked up from germline, CDR1 is MDHEN and CDR2 is SYDVKM. CDR3 residues: CASSRTGSSDHLDTGELFF. In DNA form, the CDR3 reads TGTGCCAGCAGTCGGACAGGGAGTAGTGATCATCTGGATACCGGGGAGCTGTTTTTT.

The CDR3 coding sequence is TGTGCCACCAGTGACTTCTCCTACAATGAGCAGTTCTTC. It specifies CATSDFSYNEQFF. The chain joins TRBV24-1 to TRBJ2-1; D unclear. V was clipped by 4 bases and J by 0 bases, with 3 bases between them. This CDR3 region has 13 residues. Germline V gene sequence: CDR1 KGHDR, CDR2 SFDVKD.